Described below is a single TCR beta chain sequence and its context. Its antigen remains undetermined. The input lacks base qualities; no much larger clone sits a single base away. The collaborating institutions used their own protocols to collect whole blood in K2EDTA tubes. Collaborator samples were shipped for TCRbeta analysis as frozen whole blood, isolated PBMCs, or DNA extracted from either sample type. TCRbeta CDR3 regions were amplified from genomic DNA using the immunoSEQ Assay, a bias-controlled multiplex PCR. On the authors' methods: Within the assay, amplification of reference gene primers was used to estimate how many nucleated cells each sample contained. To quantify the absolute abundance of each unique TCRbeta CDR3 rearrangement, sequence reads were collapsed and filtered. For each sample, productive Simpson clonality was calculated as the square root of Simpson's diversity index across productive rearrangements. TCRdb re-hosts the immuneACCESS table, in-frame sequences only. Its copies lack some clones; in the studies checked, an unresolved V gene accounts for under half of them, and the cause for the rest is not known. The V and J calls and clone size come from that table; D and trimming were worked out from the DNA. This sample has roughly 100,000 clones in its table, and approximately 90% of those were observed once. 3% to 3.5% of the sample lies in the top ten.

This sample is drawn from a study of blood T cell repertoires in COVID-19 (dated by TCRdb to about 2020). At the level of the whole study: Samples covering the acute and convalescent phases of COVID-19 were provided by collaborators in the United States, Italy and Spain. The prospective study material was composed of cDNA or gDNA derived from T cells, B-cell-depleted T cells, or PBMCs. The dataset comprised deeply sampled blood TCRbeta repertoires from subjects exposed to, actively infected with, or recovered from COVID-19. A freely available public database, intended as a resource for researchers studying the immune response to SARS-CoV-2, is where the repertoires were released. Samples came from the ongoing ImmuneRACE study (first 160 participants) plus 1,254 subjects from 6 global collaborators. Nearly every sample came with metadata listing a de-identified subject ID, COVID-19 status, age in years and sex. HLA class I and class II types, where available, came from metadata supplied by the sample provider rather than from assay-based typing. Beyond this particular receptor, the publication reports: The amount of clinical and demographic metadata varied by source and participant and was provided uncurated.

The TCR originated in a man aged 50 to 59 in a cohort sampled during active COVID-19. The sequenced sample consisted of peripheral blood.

The nucleotide sequence reads as follows: TGTGCCTCCTCACCGGGGGGGTCGACCCAGTACTTC. Translated, it gives CASSPGGSTQYF. The chain is made from TRBV2 and TRBJ2-5; TRBD2 matches 8 bases in the middle. The CDR3 measures 12 amino acids from cysteine to phenylalanine. This entry keeps only the CDR3 DNA: 36 bases, framed from base 1. Reading the germline V gene gives CDR1 SNHLY and CDR2 FYNNEI. The V end gives up 11 bases and the J end 7 bases, leaving 9 bases in the junction not matched to a gene. Extended through the reference TRBV2 and TRBJ2-5 proteins, this CDR3 yields the full variable domain: EPEVTQTPSHQVTQMGQEVILRCVPISNHLYFYWYRQILGQKVEFLVSFYNNEISEKSEIFDDQFSVERPDGSNFTLKIRSTKLEDSAMYFCASSPGGSTQYFGPGTRLLVL.